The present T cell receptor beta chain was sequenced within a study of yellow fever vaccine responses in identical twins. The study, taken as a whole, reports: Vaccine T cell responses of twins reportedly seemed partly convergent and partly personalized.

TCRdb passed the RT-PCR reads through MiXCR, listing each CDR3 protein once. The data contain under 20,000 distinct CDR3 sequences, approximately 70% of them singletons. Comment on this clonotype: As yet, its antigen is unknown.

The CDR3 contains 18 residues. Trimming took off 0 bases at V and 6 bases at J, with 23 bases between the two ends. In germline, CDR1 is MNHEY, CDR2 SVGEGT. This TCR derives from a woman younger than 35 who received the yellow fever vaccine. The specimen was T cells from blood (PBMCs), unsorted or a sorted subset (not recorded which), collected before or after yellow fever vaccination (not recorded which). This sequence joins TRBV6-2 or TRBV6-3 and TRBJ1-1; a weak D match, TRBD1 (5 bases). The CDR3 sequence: CASSYSNQRYRRTSEAFF. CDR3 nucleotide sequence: TGTGCCAGCAGTTACTCAAATCAAAGGTACAGGCGGACATCTGAAGCTTTCTTT.